A single sample gave rise to the 17 T cell receptor beta chains below, sequenced in a study of a mutant IDH1 vaccine in newly diagnosed glioma (dated by TCRdb to about 2021). This sample's time point label indicates: week 47, end of study. Each vaccine dose was 300 ug of a 20-mer mutant IDH1 peptide in Montanide, given subcutaneously with topical imiquimod. The antigens these receptors bind are not known. The library was obtained by the immunoSEQ multiplex PCR assay. This is the immuneACCESS table as TCRdb keeps it, with only in-frame sequences that have V and J called. A part of the clones is gone; compared with another copy, unresolved V genes explain less than half, and the rest is unexplained. This sample comprises around 61,000 clones, 70% to 85% of them detected only once. Around 5% of the sample belongs to the ten largest clones. The material was PBMCs, obtained from a glioma patient whose treatment included an IDH1 peptide vaccine. These receptors came from a man in his fifties or sixties with glioma.

The chain is built from TRBV4-1 and TRBJ2-1; TRBD1 or TRBD2 may be the D gene (5 bases each). V lost 2 bases, J lost 9 bases, and 20 bases lay in between. The CDR3 covers 16 residues. CDR1 and CDR2 from the germline V gene are MGHRA and YSYEKL. CDR3 protein: CASSQQNLVGVGEQFF. Written as DNA, the CDR3 is TGCGCCAGCAGCCAACAGAATTTGGTGGGGGTGGGTGAGCAGTTCTTC.

The rearrangement uses TRBV6-5 and TRBJ1-6, with D perhaps matching TRBD1 (5 bases). The CDR3 spans 14 residues. Germline V gene lookup returns CDR1 MNHEY and CDR2 SVGAGI. V shed 9 bases and J shed 10 bases, with 19 bases lying between them. CDR3 amino acids: CASRGGGTGSPLHF. Written as DNA, the CDR3 is TGTGCCAGTAGAGGCGGGGGTACGGGATCACCCCTCCACTTT.

This chain uses TRBV11-2 with TRBJ2-1; tentatively, D is TRBD1 (5 bases). V lost 5 bases and J 0 bases, leaving 23 bases between the germline ends. Looked up from germline, CDR1 is SGHAT and CDR2 is FQNNGV. The CDR3 loop spans 19 amino acids. CDR3 sequence: CASSLQGIGVRGSYNEQFF. In DNA, the CDR3 is TGTGCCAGCAGCCTACAAGGTATAGGGGTAAGGGGCTCCTACAATGAGCAGTTCTTC.

The chain links TRBV27 to TRBJ2-2; D gene uncertain. V was cut by 2 bases and J by 3 bases, with 7 bases left in between. Germline V gene lookup returns CDR1 MNHEY and CDR2 SMNVEV (reference sequence). There are 14 residues in the CDR3. The CDR3 DNA reads as TGTGCCAGCAGTTTAAATGGGGACACCGGGGAGCTGTTTTTT. Translation: CASSLNGDTGELFF.

The chain combines TRBV7-9 with TRBJ2-5, with D unclear. Trimming removed 5 bases at V and 5 bases at J, with 9 bases between. Germline V gene sequence: CDR1 SEHNR, CDR2 FQNEAQ (reference sequence). The CDR3 sequence is 12 residues long. CDR3 sequence: CASSPIVETQYF. In DNA form, the CDR3 reads TGTGCCAGCAGCCCCATAGTTGAGACCCAGTACTTC.

This chain links TRBV19 with TRBJ1-3; the match to TRBD1 covers 9 bases. Germline lookup yields CDR1 LNHDA and CDR2 SQIVND (reference sequence). The CDR3 consists of 16 residues. Trimming removed 5 bases from V and 1 base from J; junction bases left unmatched: 6. The CDR3 nucleotides are TGTGCCAGTAGTCTTTACAGGGGGCTTTCTGGAAACACCATATATTTT. Protein product: CASSLYRGLSGNTIYF.

With regard to this clone: An end of the junction does not agree with germline; a read error may underlie this. This chain connects TRBV7-2 to TRBJ2-3; D tentatively reads TRBD1 or TRBD2 (5 bases each). The CDR3 is 14 amino acids. Germline-derived CDR1 and CDR2 are SGHTA and FQGNSA. The CDR3 coding sequence is TGTGCCAGCAGCTTAGAGAGGGGCCCCCATCCATACAATTTT. Translating it yields CASSLERGPHPYNF.

The V gene is TRBV5-8, the J gene TRBJ1-1; possibly TRBD1 for D (6 bases). This CDR3 comprises 15 residues. Trimming removed 0 bases at V and 4 bases at J, with 13 bases between. The germline V gene encodes CDR1 SGHTS and CDR2 YDEGEE. CDR3 protein: CASSLGRGRVTEAFF. In nucleotides, the CDR3 is TGTGCCAGCAGCTTGGGCAGGGGCAGGGTCACTGAAGCTTTCTTT. The full variable domain, rest sourced from reference TRBV5-8 and TRBJ1-1, is EAGVTQSPTHLIKTRGQQATLRCSPISGHTSVYWYQQALGLGLQFLLWYDEGEERNRGNFPPRFSGRQFPNYSSELNVNALELEDSALYLCASSLGRGRVTEAFFGQGTRLTVV.

The chain is built from TRBV19 and TRBJ1-5; TRBD1 is a possible D gene (5 bases). Germline V CDR1 and CDR2: LNHDA, SQIVND (reference sequence). The CDR3 runs to 15 residues. The V and J ends lost 7 bases and 4 bases respectively, with 17 bases between them. CDR3 DNA: TGTGCCAGTAAGGTCGGGGCCGGAATAAATCAGCCCCAGCATTTT. Protein: CASKVGAGINQPQHF.

The V gene is TRBV10-2, the J gene TRBJ2-6; D remains unclear. From germline, CDR1 is WSHSY and CDR2 SAAADI. V was cut by 4 bases and J by 0 bases, with 10 bases left in between. The CDR3 sequence is 16 residues long. For the CDR3, the DNA is TGCGCCAGCAGTGGAGTCAGCAACTCTGGGGCCAACGTCCTGACTTTC. Translating gives CASSGVSNSGANVLTF.

CDR3 residues: CASSRQGTMSNEQFF. DNA for the CDR3: TGTGCCAGCAGCAGACAGGGTACAATGTCCAATGAGCAGTTCTTC. V gene TRBV7-2 combines with J gene TRBJ2-1; 7 nucleotides match TRBD1. The J segment lost 6 bases and the V segment lost 5 bases, leaving 10 bases of the junction unmatched. The CDR3 has 15 amino acids. The germline CDR1 and CDR2 sequences are SGHTA and FQGNSA.

The rearrangement links TRBV2 to TRBJ2-6; TRBD2 is a possible D gene (5 bases). Trimming took 9 bases from V and 0 from J, leaving 12 bases between them. Germline CDR1 SNHLY, CDR2 FYNNEI. The CDR3 is 15 amino acids. The DNA for the CDR3 is TGTGCCAGGCAGGTGAGGGACTCTGGGGCCAACGTCCTGACTTTC. Translating gives CARQVRDSGANVLTF. The whole variable domain, remainder taken from reference TRBV2 and TRBJ2-6, is EPEVTQTPSHQVTQMGQEVILRCVPISNHLYFYWYRQILGQKVEFLVSFYNNEISEKSEIFDDQFSVERPDGSNFTLKIRSTKLEDSAMYFCARQVRDSGANVLTFGAGSRLTVL.

This chain connects TRBV7-9 to TRBJ2-2; 9 nucleotides line up with TRBD2. J was trimmed by 2 bases and V by 8 bases; bases with no gene match: 12. Germline assignment: CDR1 SEHNR and CDR2 FQNEAQ (reference sequence). The CDR3 contains 17 residues. The CDR3 reads CASALGYSGGNTGELFF. In DNA form, the CDR3 reads TGTGCCAGCGCATTAGGGTATAGCGGGGGAAACACCGGGGAGCTGTTTTTT. Looking up the rest from reference TRBV7-9 and TRBJ2-2 gives the full variable domain: DTGVSQNPRHKITKRGQNVTFRCDPISEHNRLYWYRQTLGQGPEFLTYFQNEAQLEKSRLLSDRFSAERPKGSFSTLEIQRTEQGDSAMYLCASALGYSGGNTGELFFGEGSRLTVL.

The gene calls are TRBV7-2 and TRBJ2-1; D uncertain. V was trimmed by 0 bases and J by 1 base, leaving 7 bases between them. There are 15 residues in the CDR3. Per germline, CDR1 SGHTA and CDR2 FQGNSA. CDR3 DNA: TGTGCCAGCAGCTTAGCGTTCGGGTCCTACAATGAGCAGTTCTTC. Encoded protein: CASSLAFGSYNEQFF.

J is TRBJ2-5 and V is TRBV5-1; TRBD1 matches at 7 bases. The CDR3 spans 14 residues. Per the germline V gene, CDR1 is SGHRS and CDR2 is YFSETQ. After removal of 1 base from V and 2 bases from J, the junction contained 2 bases not matched to a gene. DNA for the CDR3: TGCGCCAGCAGCTTGCTGGGACAGCAAGAGACCCAGTACTTC. The encoded protein is CASSLLGQQETQYF.

The gene calls are TRBV4-3 and TRBJ1-5, with unresolved D. Germline V lookup: CDR1 LGHNA, CDR2 YSLEER. Between the trimmed V and J ends, which lost 1 base and 8 bases, there was a span of 12 bases. The CDR3 extends over 14 amino acids. In nucleotides, the CDR3 is TGCGCCAGCAGCCAAGGGCTCAGTAAGGAGCCCCAGCATTTT. Translation: CASSQGLSKEPQHF.

The V call is TRBV7-6, the J call TRBJ1-2; TRBD1 matches 10 bases. Trimming removed 3 bases from V and 8 bases from J; junction bases left unmatched: 6. CDR3 length equals 14 residues. Germline V gene data show CDR1 as SGHVS and CDR2 as FNYEAQ. CDR3 loop: CASSLGTGASGYTF. The CDR3 coding sequence is TGTGCCAGCAGCTTGGGGACAGGGGCATCGGGCTACACCTTC.